This is a list of T cell receptor beta chains from one sample in a study of blood T cell repertoires in COVID-19. The table came from immunoSEQ multiplex PCR; TCRdb's copy has only in-frame clones and leaves some out. Among some 58,000 clones listed, about 86% were seen once. Sequenced: peripheral blood. Receptors were obtained from a man aged 35 to 55 with acute or convalescent COVID-19. Each CDR3 is given with its conserved first and last residue. The D gene is left open where the match is weak. Where a row states a size, it is once, few, many or the class of an expanded clone; other rows omit it.

abundance	j_gene	d_gene	v_gene	CDR3aa	CDR3nt
.	TRBJ2-2	.	TRBV6-5	CASSSYTGELFF	TGTGCCAGCAGCTCCTACACCGGGGAGCTGTTTTTT
.	TRBJ1-1	.	TRBV15	CATSRDMTVNTEAFF	TGTGCCACCAGCAGAGACATGACAGTGAACACTGAAGCTTTCTTT
.	TRBJ2-3	.	TRBV7-2	CASRPRGPTDTQYF	TGTGCCAGCAGACCCCGCGGGCCCACAGATACGCAGTATTTT
.	TRBJ2-5	.	TRBV5-1	CASSLAGGETQYF	TGCGCCAGCAGCCTGGCTGGCGGTGAGACCCAGTACTTC
few	TRBJ1-2	.	TRBV29-1	CSVILGKGYTF	TGCAGCGTTATCCTCGGGAAAGGCTACACCTTC
.	TRBJ2-1	TRBD2	TRBV7-2	CASSLEKRGSYNEQFF	TGTGCCAGCAGCTTAGAAAAGCGGGGGTCCTACAATGAGCAGTTCTTC
.	TRBJ1-3	TRBD1	TRBV6-5	CASSYSTGGTGNTIYF	TGTGCCAGCAGTTACTCGACAGGGGGAACTGGAAACACCATATATTTT
.	TRBJ1-3	TRBD1	TRBV12-5	CASGLVLTGGFENTIYF	TGTGCTAGTGGTTTGGTCCTTACAGGGGGCTTTGAAAACACCATATATTTT
.	TRBJ2-4	TRBD2	TRBV5-6	CASSDGLAGPGTKNIQYF	TGTGCCAGCAGCGACGGACTAGCGGGACCGGGGACCAAAAACATTCAGTACTTC
.	TRBJ2-1	.	TRBV27	CASSLWSGGTSYNEQFF	TGTGCCAGCAGTTTATGGTCAGGAGGGACCTCCTACAATGAGCAGTTCTTC
.	TRBJ1-1	.	TRBV12-3/TRBV12-4	CASSLALEAFF	TGTGCCAGCAGTCTGGCTCTTGAAGCTTTCTTT
.	TRBJ2-3	.	TRBV20-1	CSASSARLGTQYF	TGCAGTGCTAGTAGCGCCCGCTTAGGTACGCAGTATTTT
once	TRBJ2-2	.	TRBV12-3/TRBV12-4	CASSIYTGELFF	TGTGCCAGCAGTATCTACACCGGGGAGCTGTTTTTT
.	TRBJ1-5	TRBD1	TRBV19	CASSPPTGGYGPQHF	TGTGCCAGTAGTCCTCCGACAGGGGGTTATGGGCCCCAGCATTTT
.	TRBJ1-1	TRBD1	TRBV2	CASRSDRGPTEAFF	TGTGCCAGCAGATCCGACAGGGGACCTACTGAAGCTTTCTTT
.	TRBJ2-3	.	TRBV6-6	CASAMRDTQYF	TGTGCCAGCGCGATGAGAGATACGCAGTATTTT
.	TRBJ2-1	.	TRBV30	CACIDFNEQFF	TGTGCCTGCATAGACTTCAATGAGCAGTTCTTC
.	TRBJ1-1	.	TRBV7-3	CASSSGGNTEAFF	TGTGCCAGCAGCTCGGGAGGGAACACTGAAGCTTTCTTT
.	TRBJ1-2	.	TRBV27	CASSTARGDYGYTF	TGTGCCAGCAGTACAGCTAGGGGTGACTATGGCTACACCTTC
.	TRBJ1-4	TRBD1	TRBV7-9	CASSLGKTGTNEKLFF	TGTGCCAGCAGCTTAGGGAAGACAGGGACAAATGAAAAACTGTTTTTT
.	TRBJ2-7	.	TRBV11-2	CASSLDRTGTYEQYF	TGTGCCAGCAGCTTAGATAGAACAGGGACCTACGAGCAGTACTTC
.	TRBJ2-5	TRBD2	TRBV4-2	CASSQDSASGGAKTQYF	TGTGCCAGCAGCCAAGATTCGGCTAGCGGGGGGGCAAAGACCCAGTACTTC
.	TRBJ1-2	.	TRBV6-5	CASSSQGYGYTF	TGTGCCAGCAGTTCACAGGGTTACGGCTACACCTTC
once	TRBJ1-4	TRBD1	TRBV6-6	CASRYGQGGGEKLFF	TGTGCCAGCAGGTACGGACAGGGGGGTGGGGAAAAACTGTTTTTT
.	TRBJ2-1	TRBD1	TRBV6-5	CASNRRTGGTIEQFF	TGTGCCAGCAATCGAAGGACAGGGGGCACGATTGAGCAGTTCTTC
.	TRBJ2-2	.	TRBV7-3	CASSRPGFAGELFF	TGTGCCAGCAGCCGCCCAGGGTTCGCCGGGGAGCTGTTTTTT
once	TRBJ1-5	.	TRBV5-6	CASSHQGNQPQHF	TGTGCCAGCAGCCACCAGGGGAATCAGCCCCAGCATTTT
.	TRBJ1-5	.	TRBV15	CATSPRRENQPQHF	TGTGCCACCAGCCCACGCCGGGAGAATCAGCCCCAGCATTTT
.	TRBJ2-4	.	TRBV25-1	CASRTRVDIQYF	TGTGCCAGCAGGACCAGGGTAGACATTCAGTACTTC
few	TRBJ2-7	TRBD2	TRBV10-1	CASSESVVAGYSYEQYF	TGCGCCAGCAGTGAGTCTGTGGTAGCGGGATACTCCTACGAGCAGTACTTC
.	TRBJ1-2	.	TRBV5-5	CASSLTGGYDTPYGYTF	TGTGCCAGCAGCTTGACGGGGGGGTACGACACCCCCTACGGCTACACCTTC
.	TRBJ2-7	TRBD1	TRBV9	CASSVGPDRPYEQYF	TGTGCCAGCAGCGTAGGGCCGGACAGGCCCTACGAGCAGTACTTC
few	TRBJ2-2	.	TRBV27	CASSSTATGELFF	TGTGCCAGCAGTTCGACAGCTACCGGGGAGCTGTTTTTT
.	TRBJ1-3	.	TRBV11-2	CASSSGGALGYSGNTIYF	TGTGCCAGCAGCTCTGGAGGGGCTCTCGGTTACTCTGGAAACACCATATATTTT
.	TRBJ2-2	.	TRBV7-6	CASSLAIQGTELFF	TGTGCCAGCAGCTTAGCGATTCAGGGCACTGAGCTGTTTTTT
.	TRBJ2-7	TRBD1	TRBV6-5	CASSLRTGIDEQYF	TGTGCCAGCAGTCTTCGGACAGGGATCGACGAGCAGTACTTC
.	TRBJ1-3	.	TRBV3-1/TRBV3-2	CASSQRGNTIYF	TGTGCCAGCAGCCAACGTGGAAACACCATATATTTT
few	TRBJ1-5	TRBD1	TRBV19	CATRSGQGNVNQPQHF	TGTGCCACTCGGTCTGGACAGGGGAACGTTAATCAGCCCCAGCATTTT
.	TRBJ2-2	.	TRBV9	CASSPTDRNTGELFF	TGTGCCAGCAGCCCTACGGACAGAAACACCGGGGAGCTGTTTTTT
once	TRBJ2-1	.	TRBV4-1	CASSQAWDMRYNEQFF	TGCGCCAGCAGCCAAGCTTGGGACATGCGGTACAATGAGCAGTTCTTC
.	TRBJ1-6	.	TRBV18	CASSSTRQLSSPLHF	TGTGCCAGCTCATCCACCCGACAGCTGAGTTCACCCCTCCACTTT
.	TRBJ2-7	.	TRBV6-5	CASSRTGKDEQYF	TGTGCCAGCAGCCGTACAGGGAAGGACGAGCAGTACTTC
.	TRBJ2-3	.	TRBV21-1	CASSNQAQRTDTQYF	TGTGCCAGCAGCAACCAGGCCCAGAGAACAGATACGCAGTATTTT
.	TRBJ2-5	.	TRBV11-2	CASRGRGVETQYF	TGTGCCAGCAGGGGGCGAGGAGTAGAGACCCAGTACTTC
.	TRBJ2-6	.	TRBV6-1	CASSEWPASGANVLTF	TGTGCCAGCAGTGAATGGCCCGCATCTGGGGCCAACGTCCTGACTTTC
.	TRBJ1-5	TRBD1	TRBV6-5	CASGTGLSGEPQHF	TGTGCCAGCGGGACAGGACTAAGCGGGGAGCCCCAGCATTTT